This TCR beta chain was captured in a study of blood T cell repertoires in COVID-19. Study details: The origin of the acute and convalescent COVID-19 samples was the United States, Italy and Spain. From T cells, B-cell-depleted T cells, or PBMCs came the material, which was cDNA or gDNA.

Original data processing: Researchers report that nucleated cell counts were estimated from reference gene primer amplification. Measured with immunoSEQ multiplex PCR; TCRdb has only the in-frame clones, and not every one. V and J calls plus clone size are reproduced from that table; the DNA served to infer D and trimming. The sample lists about 99,000 clones, almost 90% seen once, with about 3% in the top ten. Germline V gene sequence: CDR1 SEHNR, CDR2 FQNEAQ (reference sequence). The CDR3 length is 14 residues. After removal of 1 base from V and 2 bases from J, the junction contained 1 base not matched to a gene. The table lists this clone with a count of one.

The chain recombines TRBV7-9 with TRBJ2-5, with 7 bases identical to TRBD2. Specimen: peripheral blood. The sequence derives from a human donor in a cohort sampled during active COVID-19. The CDR3 spells CASSLGLAQETQYF. CDR3 nucleotides: TGTGCCAGCAGCTTAGGACTAGCACAAGAGACCCAGTACTTC.